Below, 26 T cell receptor beta chains from the same sample are listed, as sequenced in a study of STAT5B mutations in CD4+ large granular lymphocyte leukemia. Method: immunoSEQ multiplex PCR; TCRdb's copy keeps in-frame clones and lacks some. This sample has fewer than 45,000 clones, with roughly four fifths found just once. The sample was CD4+ T cells from blood buffy coats. The receptors were gathered from a human donor in good health.

V gene TRBV7-3 combines with J gene TRBJ2-7; 8 bases align to TRBD2. The trim removed 1 base at V and 5 bases at J, leaving 10 bases unmatched. This CDR3 spans 16 amino acids. In germline, CDR1 is SGHTA, CDR2 FQGTGA. CDR3 coding DNA: TGTGCCAGCAGCTTAAGCGTGCCAGCGGGAGCCCACGAGCAGTACTTC. As protein: CASSLSVPAGAHEQYF.

The count of this clone is one. This chain joins TRBV7-2 and TRBJ1-1; unclear D gene. Per germline, CDR1 SGHTA and CDR2 FQGNSA. The length of the CDR3 is 12 residues. The ends were cut back, 0 bases at V and 9 bases at J, with 8 bases in the middle. In nucleotides, the CDR3 is TGTGCCAGCAGCTTAGCGGCACAGAAAGCTTTCTTT. Residues: CASSLAAQKAFF.

The chain carries TRBV9 and TRBJ2-1, with D possibly matching TRBD2 (6 bases). The CDR3 runs to 16 residues. The V gene's germline CDR1 is SGDLS and CDR2 YYNGEE. Deletions cut 1 base from V and 8 bases from J, with 19 bases between. CDR3 bases: TGTGCCAGCAGCGTAAACCCTCGAGGGCGCGGGGATGAGCAGTTCTTC. This sequence encodes CASSVNPRGRGDEQFF.

CDR3 DNA sequence: TGTGCCAGCAGCTTACAATCCCGGGGGGATACGCAGTATTTT. Translating it yields CASSLQSRGDTQYF. The V call is TRBV7-3, the J call TRBJ2-3, with TRBD2 as a possible D gene (6 bases). CDR3 length equals 14 residues. The V end lost 2 bases, the J end lost 6 bases, and 12 bases lay between the germline ends. Looked up from germline, CDR1 is SGHTA and CDR2 is FQGTGA.

The J gene is TRBJ2-1, the V gene TRBV4-2; 14 positions agree with TRBD2. This CDR3 is built from 18 residues. In germline, CDR1 is LGHNA, CDR2 YNFKEQ. With 1 base clipped from V and 9 bases from J, the junction kept 11 bases outside the gene matches. The CDR3 DNA sequence: TGTGCCAGCAGCCAAGGCGGTACGGGACTAGCGGGGGTCGGTGAGCAGTTCTTC. This translates into CASSQGGTGLAGVGEQFF.

The rearrangement uses TRBV7-2 and TRBJ1-3; possible D gene TRBD1, 5 bases. Trimming stripped 0 bases from V and 2 bases from J, with 5 bases between. The CDR3 is 14 amino acids. Germline V CDR1 and CDR2: SGHTA, FQGNSA. The CDR3 spells CASSLAGAGNTIYF. As DNA, the CDR3 is TGTGCCAGCAGCTTAGCAGGGGCTGGAAACACCATATATTTT.

This chain links TRBV27 with TRBJ2-1, with 7 bases identical to TRBD1. V was clipped by 5 bases and J by 6 bases; unmatched bases: 13. CDR1 is MNHEY and CDR2 is SMNVEV in the germline V gene (reference sequence). The CDR3 loop spans 16 amino acids. The CDR3 coding sequence is TGTGCCAGCAGTCGCTATCAGGGGGTTTTTTCCAATGAGCAGTTCTTC. Translation: CASSRYQGVFSNEQFF.

The rearrangement uses TRBV7-9 and TRBJ1-4, with a possible D match to TRBD1 (6 bases). Trimming left V 2 bases short and J 8 bases short, with 12 bases between. The CDR3 sequence is 14 residues long. Germline CDR1 SEHNR, CDR2 FQNEAQ (reference sequence). The DNA of the CDR3 is TGTGCCAGCAGCTTACAAGGGGGAGCCGAAAAACTGTTTTTT. Its protein product is CASSLQGGAEKLFF.

This chain connects TRBV5-6 to TRBJ2-1, with TRBD2 identical over 10 bases. This CDR3 contains 15 residues. The ends lost 9 bases at V and 3 bases at J; junction bases unmatched: 9. Germline V gene lookup returns CDR1 SGHDT and CDR2 YYEEEE. In DNA form, the CDR3 reads TGTGCCACCCGAAGGACTAGCGGAATCTACAATGAGCAGTTCTTC. This gives the protein CATRRTSGIYNEQFF. The full variable domain, completed using reference TRBV5-6 and TRBJ2-1, is DAGVTQSPTHLIKTRGQQVTLRCSPKSGHDTVSWYQQALGQGPQFIFQYYEEEERQRGNFPDRFSGHQFPNYSSELNVNALLLGDSALYLCATRRTSGIYNEQFFGPGTRLTVL.

This CDR3 reads CASSSRPRGSVYEQYF. The CDR3 nucleotides are TGTGCCAGCAGCTCGAGACCCCGCGGGAGCGTCTACGAGCAGTACTTC. The chain recombines TRBV21-1 with TRBJ2-7; the D segment call TRBD2 is taken from the table without a DNA check. TRBV21-1 is recorded as a pseudogene. This CDR3 spans 16 amino acids.

J is TRBJ1-2 and V is TRBV19, with 8 bases fitting TRBD1. The CDR3 length is 15 residues. J was trimmed by 4 bases and V by 5 bases; bases with no gene match: 9. From germline, CDR1 is LNHDA and CDR2 SQIVND (reference sequence). The CDR3 sequence: CASSLGQGGSYGYTF. The CDR3, as DNA: TGTGCCAGTAGTCTTGGACAGGGAGGGAGCTATGGCTACACCTTC.

The V call is TRBV10-1, the J call TRBJ2-7; D is uncertain. V dropped 7 bases and J dropped 5 bases, with 9 bases sitting between them. The CDR3 runs 11 residues. Looked up from germline, CDR1 is WNHNN and CDR2 is SYGVQD (reference sequence). This chain's CDR3 is CASTRTHEQYF. DNA for the CDR3: TGCGCCAGCACCCGGACCCACGAGCAGTACTTC.

The count of this clone is one. This rearrangement joins TRBV4-1 to TRBJ2-1, with D unclear. The CDR3 runs to 14 residues. Germline V lookup: CDR1 MGHRA, CDR2 YSYEKL. Trimming left V 1 base short and J 5 bases short, with 9 bases between. The CDR3 nucleotides are TGCGCCAGCAGCCAAGGGTATTTTGACAATGAGCAGTTCTTC. Protein: CASSQGYFDNEQFF.

The chain joins TRBV7-8 to TRBJ2-5, with TRBD2 identical over 9 bases. V shed 7 bases and J 1 base; nucleotides not matched to a gene: 10. CDR3 size: 16 residues. Per the germline V gene, CDR1 is SGHVS and CDR2 is FQNEAQ. The CDR3 DNA follows: TGTGCCAGCACGTCCGTGGCGGGGGGGACCCAAGAGACCCAGTACTTC. Its translation is CASTSVAGGTQETQYF. The full variable domain, rest sourced from reference TRBV7-8 and TRBJ2-5, is GAGVSQSPRYKVAKRGQDVALRCDPISGHVSLFWYQQALGQGPEFLTYFQNEAQLDKSGLPSDRFFAERPEGSVSTLKIQRTQQEDSAVYLCASTSVAGGTQETQYFGPGTRLLVL.

This clone was detected a few times. The chain employs TRBV7-9 and TRBJ1-2; D is uncertain. The germline CDR1 and CDR2 sequences are SEHNR and FQNEAQ (reference sequence). Trimming pared 0 bases from V and 8 bases from J, leaving 7 bases between. The CDR3 contains 12 residues. CDR3 region: CASSLAGPGYTF. DNA for the CDR3: TGTGCCAGCAGCTTAGCCGGTCCGGGCTACACCTTC.

This clone has more than one count but fewer than ten. The rearrangement joins TRBV19 to TRBJ2-7; 7 bases fit TRBD1. Germline V lookup: CDR1 LNHDA, CDR2 SQIVND (reference sequence). This CDR3 has 14 amino acids. Trimming removed 0 bases from V and 1 base from J; junction bases left unmatched: 0. CDR3 residues: CASSIETGSYEQYF. CDR3 nucleotide sequence: TGTGCCAGTAGTATAGAGACAGGGTCCTACGAGCAGTACTTC.

V and J are TRBV2 and TRBJ2-1; TRBD2 matches at 11 bases. Germline V gene lookup returns CDR1 SNHLY and CDR2 FYNNEI. V shed 6 bases, J shed 0 bases, and the junction held 4 bases outside the gene matches. The CDR3 spans 16 residues. The CDR3 nucleotides are TGTGCCAGCAGGCCTAGCGGGGGGACCTCCTACAATGAGCAGTTCTTC. Translated, it gives CASRPSGGTSYNEQFF.

The V and J genes are TRBV14 and TRBJ1-1; D is perhaps TRBD1 (6 bases). Between the trimmed V and J ends, which lost 0 bases and 4 bases, there was a span of 9 bases. Per germline, CDR1 SGHDN and CDR2 FVKESK. The CDR3 totals 14 residues. The CDR3 region is CASSQDIQGTEAFF. CDR3 in DNA: TGTGCCAGCAGCCAAGATATACAGGGCACTGAAGCTTTCTTT.

The rearrangement links TRBV18 to TRBJ1-1; 11 positions match TRBD1. J gave up 3 bases and V 6 bases, and 6 bases lay outside the gene matches. The CDR3 is 15 residues long. Germline-derived CDR1 and CDR2 are KGHSH and LQKENI. In nucleotides, the CDR3 is TGTGCCAGCTCCGGACAGGGGGCCGGCTACACTGAAGCTTTCTTT. Translating it yields CASSGQGAGYTEAFF. Variable domain in full (rest from reference TRBV18 and TRBJ1-1): NAGVMQNPRHLVRRRGQEARLRCSPMKGHSHVYWYRQLPEEGLKFMVYLQKENIIDESGMPKERFSAEFPKEGPSILRIQQVVRGDSAAYFCASSGQGAGYTEAFFGQGTRLTVV.

The rearrangement uses TRBV27 and TRBJ1-5; a possible D gene is TRBD1 (5 bases). Germline V CDR1 and CDR2: MNHEY, SMNVEV (reference sequence). CDR3 length: 15 residues. V was pared by 3 bases and J by 3 bases, with 12 bases between. CDR3 sequence (DNA): TGTGCCAGCAGTTTCTCGGGGCGCGTCAATCAGCCCCAGCATTTT. This gives the protein CASSFSGRVNQPQHF.

The V call is TRBV28, the J call TRBJ2-7; D is uncertain. Trimming took off 3 bases at V and 2 bases at J, with 8 bases between the two ends. Germline CDR1 is MDHEN and CDR2 is SYDVKM. The CDR3 is 13 amino acids. The CDR3 sequence: CASSLAHTYEQYF. CDR3 nucleotides: TGTGCCAGCAGTTTGGCCCATACCTACGAGCAGTACTTC.

The V call is TRBV7-2, the J call TRBJ2-5; no definite D call. Germline CDR1 is SGHTA and CDR2 is FQGNSA. This CDR3 has 13 amino acids. V lost 5 bases and J 2 bases, leaving 9 bases between the germline ends. The CDR3 loop reads CASSHMFQETQYF. The DNA for the CDR3 is TGTGCCAGCAGCCACATGTTTCAAGAGACCCAGTACTTC.

The rearrangement joins TRBV7-8 to TRBJ2-1, with TRBD2 matching 8 bases. The junction had 9 bases not matched to a gene; V was cut back by 6 bases and J by 8 bases. The length of the CDR3 is 14 residues. Germline-derived CDR1 and CDR2 are SGHVS and FQNEAQ. The CDR3 is CASSPSPGGYEQFF. The CDR3 nucleotides are TGTGCCAGCAGTCCCTCCCCGGGGGGGTATGAGCAGTTCTTC. Looking up the rest from reference TRBV7-8 and TRBJ2-1 gives the full variable domain: GAGVSQSPRYKVAKRGQDVALRCDPISGHVSLFWYQQALGQGPEFLTYFQNEAQLDKSGLPSDRFFAERPEGSVSTLKIQRTQQEDSAVYLCASSPSPGGYEQFFGPGTRLTVL.

This clone was seen a few times. This rearrangement joins TRBV7-8 to TRBJ2-2; perhaps TRBD2 as D (6 bases). V lost 8 bases, J lost 5 bases, and 12 bases lay in between. The CDR3 totals 13 residues. CDR1 is SGHVS and CDR2 is FQNEAQ in the germline V gene. CDR3 region: CASDRSGTGELFF. CDR3 coding DNA: TGTGCCAGCGATAGGAGCGGGACCGGGGAGCTGTTTTTT.

Only one count was recorded for this clone. The chain links TRBV7-8 to TRBJ1-2; D not resolved. V was cut by 0 bases and J by 7 bases, with 6 bases left in between. The CDR3 is made up of 12 amino acids. The germline V gene has CDR1 SGHVS and CDR2 FQNEAQ. CDR3 region: CASSLALSGYTF. In DNA form, the CDR3 reads TGTGCCAGCAGCTTAGCGCTTAGTGGCTACACCTTC.

J is TRBJ2-3 and V is TRBV29-1; D remains ambiguous. CDR3 size: 12 residues. Germline CDR1 and CDR2: SQVTM and ANQGSEA. V was clipped by 4 bases and J by 2 bases, with 7 bases between them. The CDR3 sequence: CSVATNTDTQYF. The DNA for the CDR3 is TGCAGCGTTGCAACTAACACAGATACGCAGTATTTT.